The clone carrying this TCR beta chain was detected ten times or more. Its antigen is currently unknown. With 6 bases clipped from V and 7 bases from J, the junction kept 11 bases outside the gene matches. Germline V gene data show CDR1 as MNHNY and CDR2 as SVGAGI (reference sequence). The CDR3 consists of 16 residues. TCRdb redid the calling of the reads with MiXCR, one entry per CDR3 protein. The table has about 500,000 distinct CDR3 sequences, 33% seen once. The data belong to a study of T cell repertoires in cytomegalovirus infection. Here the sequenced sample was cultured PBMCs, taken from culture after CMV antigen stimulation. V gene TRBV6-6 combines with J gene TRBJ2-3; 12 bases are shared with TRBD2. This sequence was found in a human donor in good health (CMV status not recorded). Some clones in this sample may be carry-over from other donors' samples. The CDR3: CASRPVLAGGPYTQYF. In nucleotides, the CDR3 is TGTGCCAGCAGGCCCGTCCTAGCGGGAGGGCCATATACGCAGTATTTT.